The rows below give T cell receptor beta chains drawn from one sample of a study of shared clonotypes between healthy human individuals. Profiling relied on immunoSEQ multiplex PCR, and the TCRdb table lists in-frame clones only, not all of them. Of roughly 2.5 million clones in the sample, roughly nine tenths were seen once. Sequenced material: naive CD4+ T cells sorted from blood. These TCRs come from a man aged 18 to 29 in good health. The CDR3 runs from the conserved cysteine through the conserved F or W. Each record gives: D gene, J gene, clone size, V gene, CDR3 DNA, CDR3 protein. D genes are given only for firm matches. Clone size is not always given. Where it is, it says once, few, many or a class for expanded clones.

>NA|TRBJ2-7|NA|TRBV19
TGTGCCAGTAGTCTCCAGCGGGCCTCCTACGAGCAGTACTTC
CASSLQRASYEQYF
>NA|TRBJ2-7|NA|TRBV6-5
TGTGCCAGCAGTTCCCGGGCCCGGACCCACGAGCAGTACTTC
CASSSRARTHEQYF
>NA|TRBJ2-1|NA|TRBV7-2
TGTGCCAGCAGCCCCCGAGGTTTGGGCGAGCAGTTCTTC
CASSPRGLGEQFF
>NA|TRBJ1-5|NA|TRBV18
TGTGCCAGCTCACCACTTGACGGCAATCAGCCCCAGCATTTT
CASSPLDGNQPQHF
>NA|TRBJ2-7|NA|TRBV11-2
TGTGCCAGCAGCTTAGTCGGAACCCTCTCCTACGAGCAGTACTTC
CASSLVGTLSYEQYF
>NA|TRBJ2-1|NA|TRBV10-3
TGTGCCATCAGTGCTCGGACGGATTACAATGAGCAGTTCTTC
CAISARTDYNEQFF
>NA|TRBJ2-6|NA|TRBV10-1
TGCGCCAGCAGTGATAACAGGGTAGGAACTGGGGCCAACGTCCTGACTTTC
CASSDNRVGTGANVLTF
>NA|TRBJ2-7|NA|TRBV21-1
TGTGCCAGCAGCAAAGGTTATCCCGGACAGGGGGCCTACGAGCAGTACTTC
CASSKGYPGQGAYEQYF
>TRBD2|TRBJ2-1|NA|TRBV5-1
TGCGCCAGCAGCTTTGGCGGGGGGATCAACAATGAGCAGTTCTTC
CASSFGGGINNEQFF
>NA|TRBJ2-1|NA|TRBV30
TGTGCCTGGAGTTCAGGGGCTATTGAGCAGTTCTTC
CAWSSGAIEQFF
>NA|TRBJ1-3|few|TRBV28
TGTGCCAGCAGTTCCATCGTCGCGCTCTCTGGAAACACCATATATTTT
CASSSIVALSGNTIYF
>NA|TRBJ2-7|NA|TRBV5-1
TGCGCCAGCAGCCTACAAGGCTACGAGCAGTACTTC
CASSLQGYEQYF
>NA|TRBJ1-4|NA|TRBV19
TGTGCCAGTAGGCATCCAAAGGCGGGGGAAAAACTGTTTTTT
CASRHPKAGEKLFF
>TRBD1|TRBJ2-1|NA|TRBV10-3
TGTGCCACGTCGGAGGGACAGGGTAATGAGCAGTTCTTC
CATSEGQGNEQFF
>NA|TRBJ2-7|NA|TRBV28
TGTGCCATCCCCCTTTTGGGAGGCTACGAGCAGTACTTC
CAIPLLGGYEQYF
>TRBD1|TRBJ1-1|few|TRBV18
TGTGCCAGCTCAAGGACAGGACAGAACACTGAAGCTTTCTTT
CASSRTGQNTEAFF
>NA|TRBJ2-7|NA|TRBV6-5
TGTGCCAGCAGCACAGAGTACGAGCAGTACTTC
CASSTEYEQYF
>TRBD1|TRBJ1-5|NA|TRBV2
TGTGCCAGCAGTCGGACAGGGGATAGCCAGCCCCAGCATTTT
CASSRTGDSQPQHF
>NA|TRBJ2-2|NA|TRBV5-1
TGCGCCAGCAGTCTGGCCCCGACAGGGAACACCGGGGAGCTGTTTTTT
CASSLAPTGNTGELFF
>NA|TRBJ2-7|NA|TRBV6-1
TGTGCCAGCAGTCGCGGGGATGGGCAGTACTTC
CASSRGDGQYF
>NA|TRBJ1-5|once|TRBV15
TGTGCCACCAGCAGAGATCGAGGGGACCTGAATCAGCCCCAGCATTTT
CATSRDRGDLNQPQHF
>NA|TRBJ2-1|NA|TRBV19
TGTGCCAGTCAAGAGGGCGGTGAGCAGTTCTTC
CASQEGGEQFF
>TRBD1|TRBJ2-7|NA|TRBV5-6
TGTGCCAGCAGCTACAGGGGCACCACCTACGAGCAGTACTTC
CASSYRGTTYEQYF
>NA|TRBJ2-5|NA|TRBV18
TGTGCCAGCTCTCCACAGGGAAAAGAGACCCAGTACTTC
CASSPQGKETQYF
>TRBD2|TRBJ2-6|NA|TRBV5-1
TGCGCCAGCAGACCTGTAGCGGGGGAGGGACCTGGGGCCAACGTCCTGACTTTC
CASRPVAGEGPGANVLTF
>NA|TRBJ1-4|once|TRBV9
TGTGCCAGCAGCGGGGGGCGGACTACAACTAATGAAAAACTGTTTTTT
CASSGGRTTTNEKLFF
>NA|TRBJ2-1|NA|TRBV20-1
TGCAGACCGACGGGATACAATGAGCAGTTCTTC
CRPTGYNEQFF
>NA|TRBJ2-7|NA|TRBV7-2
TGTGCCAGCAGCCGAGGCTCAGGGAACGAGCAGTACTTC
CASSRGSGNEQYF
>TRBD2|TRBJ2-5|once|TRBV10-3
TGTGCCACGGGACTAGCGGGAGGGGGACAAGAGACCCAGTACTTC
CATGLAGGGQETQYF